The 4 T cell receptor beta chains in this list originate from one sample, sequenced in a study of T cells in Graves' hyperthyroidism and ophthalmopathy. Amplification targeted TCR beta CDR3 regions from RNA transcripts. The HTBI primer set was used in a first-round RT-PCR of the TCR CDR3. From the multiplex PCR reads, TCRdb called clonotypes with MiXCR, one entry per CDR3 protein. The top ten hold around a third of the sample, which has about 350,000 distinct CDR3 sequences, roughly 15% seen once. The sample was blood. These receptors all come from a woman aged 25 to 45 with Graves' hyperthyroidism that later progressed to Graves' ophthalmopathy.

This clonotype was detected many times. This sequence joins TRBV20-1 and TRBJ2-1; D is uncertain. The CDR3 totals 14 residues. V was trimmed by 4 bases and J by 7 bases, leaving 17 bases between them. The germline gives CDR1 DFQATT, CDR2 SNEGSKA (reference sequence). CDR3 amino acids: CSAIMGPEWNEQFF. CDR3 bases: TGCAGTGCTATAATGGGCCCTGAATGGAATGAGCAGTTCTTC.

This chain uses TRBV18 with TRBJ1-1; D gene ambiguous. The germline V gene encodes CDR1 KGHSH and CDR2 LQKENI. V lost 1 base and J lost 2, with 14 bases in between. There are 16 residues in the CDR3. The CDR3 loop reads CASSPRIRSINTEAFF. The DNA for the CDR3 is TGTGCCAGCTCACCACGGATTAGGAGCATAAACACTGAAGCTTTCTTT.

The chain has TRBV6-1 and TRBJ2-1; TRBD1 might be the D (6 bases). Trimming stripped 6 bases from V and 7 bases from J, with 13 bases between. The CDR3 loop spans 13 amino acids. Germline CDR1 MNHNS, CDR2 SASEGT. The CDR3 sequence is CASRKGVYNEQFF. The CDR3 DNA reads TGTGCCAGCAGAAAGGGGGTTTATAATGAGCAGTTCTTC.

There are many counts of this clonotype. The rearrangement uses TRBV20-1 and TRBJ2-7; D is undetermined. This CDR3 spans 15 amino acids. Germline loops: CDR1 DFQATT, CDR2 SNEGSKA (reference sequence). The V gene lost 1 base and the J gene lost 2 bases, with 15 bases spanning the gap. CDR3 in DNA: TGCAGTGCTAGAGGGCGAGAGCCGTCCCCCTACGAGCAGTACTTC. It is translated as CSARGREPSPYEQYF.